This T cell receptor beta chain derives from a study of vaccination effects on CD4 cells after COVID-19 (dated by TCRdb to about 2022). With regard to the full study: In the ViraFEST assay, PBMC were stimulated with viral peptide pools, and TCR sequencing was then used to find antigen-specific CD4+ T cell clonotypes based on their expansion. Cultures from other donors in the study were sequenced with the Oncomine TCR Beta short-read assay on an Illumina iSeq 100. Across the study, the median time from the second dose to post-vaccine sampling was 72 days (range 14 to 241). In both COVID-19 convalescent patients and infection-naive vaccine recipients, the study compared SARS-CoV-2 spike-specific CD4+ TCR repertoires from before mRNA vaccination with those from after it. Over 1.5 million PBMC per well were cultured with around 10 ug/ml peptides in IMDM containing approximately 4.5% human AB serum, about 9.7 IU/ml IL-2 and gentamicin. The full study included roughly 10 COVID-19 convalescent patients and a few SARS-CoV-2-naive healthy vaccine recipients.

The library relied on the immunoSEQ multiplex PCR assay. DNA from the CD4+ T cells that had been cultured and isolated underwent TCR beta CDR3 sequencing. Per the original workflow: Non-productive TCR sequences were discarded, and reads were trimmed to the CDR3 region, with only CDR3s of 7 or more amino acids retained. The MANAFEST web app was used to pick out antigen-specific clonotypes by comparing their expansion in peptide wells with that in reference cultures. To count as positive, a clone had to show expansion at FDR<0.05 compared with the reference and with all other wells, an odds ratio above 5, and a frequency above 0.1% in two replicate wells. A clonotype was called cross-reactive if it was significantly expanded both in SARS-CoV-2 spike wells and in at least one common cold coronavirus spike condition. Using the stringdist R package, CDR3 similarity was measured by Levenshtein distance, and unrooted trees were constructed with ape in R 3.6.1. Entries here come from immuneACCESS through TCRdb and include only in-frame sequences with V and J called. Some clones fail to appear in such tables; in the studies checked, an unresolved V gene covers under half of the shortfall, and the cause of the remainder is unknown. That table is the source of V, J and clone size, and D and trimming were worked out from the DNA. A total of tens of thousands of clones appear in this sample, approximately 73% of them only once. About 2% of the sample is taken by the ten largest.

What the authors observed across the whole study: Marked clonal contraction was observed in both infection-induced and vaccine-induced clones at late post-vaccination timepoints, consistent with waning T cell responses. The study was limited by a small number of convalescent patients, and early post-infection timepoints were lacking. Among healthy vaccine recipients, nearly all vaccine-induced clones were SARS-CoV-2 mono-reactive, and only 1 of 255 was cross-reactive with common cold coronaviruses.

As for this clone: No antigen is known for it. Base qualities are not recorded, but no much larger clone differs from it by a single base.

After more than 9 days of culture, CD4+ T cells were isolated with the EasySep CD4+ T cell isolation kit. Each participant received two doses of an mRNA SARS-CoV-2 vaccine, either BNT162b2 or mRNA-1273. None of the healthy vaccine recipients had a prior SARS-CoV-2 infection, which was confirmed by nucleocapsid antibody tests that came back negative both before and after vaccination. On days 3 and 7, half of the culture medium was replaced with fresh IL-2-containing medium. Unless otherwise noted, each peptide stimulation condition was cultured in triplicate wells. Using Ficoll-Paque Plus gradient centrifugation, PBMC were separated from whole blood and then either used fresh or cryopreserved at -140C. The QIAamp micro DNA kit was used to extract genomic DNA from the cultured CD4+ T cells. The CDR3 runs 15 residues from the cysteine to the phenylalanine. Kept here is only the CDR3 DNA, which spans 45 bases and is read in frame from base 1. Per the germline V gene, SGDLS is the CDR1 and YYNGEE is the CDR2. The V end loses 2 bases and the J end loses 4 bases, and a stretch of 12 bases separates them.

The sequence links TRBV9 to TRBJ1-4; TRBD1 is possibly the D segment (5 matching bases). Source: CD4+ T cells from PBMCs cultured without peptide, taken after COVID-19 vaccination. The source of this sequence is a human donor who received a COVID-19 vaccine. The CDR3 corresponds to CASSVAPGLNEKLFF. Read as DNA, the sequence is TGTGCCAGCAGCGTCGCCCCGGGACTTAATGAAAAACTGTTTTTT.